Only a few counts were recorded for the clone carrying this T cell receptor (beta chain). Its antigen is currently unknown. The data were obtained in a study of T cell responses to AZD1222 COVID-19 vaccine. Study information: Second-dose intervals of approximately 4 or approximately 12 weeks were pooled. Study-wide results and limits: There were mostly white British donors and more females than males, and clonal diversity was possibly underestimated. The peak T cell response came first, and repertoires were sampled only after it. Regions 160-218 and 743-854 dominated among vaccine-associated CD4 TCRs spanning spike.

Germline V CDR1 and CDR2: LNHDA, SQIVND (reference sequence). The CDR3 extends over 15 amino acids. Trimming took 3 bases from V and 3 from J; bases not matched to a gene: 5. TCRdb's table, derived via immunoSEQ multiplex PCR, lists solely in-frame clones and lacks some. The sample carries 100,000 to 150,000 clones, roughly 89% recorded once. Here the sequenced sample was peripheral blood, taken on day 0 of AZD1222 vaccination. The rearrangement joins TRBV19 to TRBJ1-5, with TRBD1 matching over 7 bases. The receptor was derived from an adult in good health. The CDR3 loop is CASSITDRINQPQHF. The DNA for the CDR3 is TGTGCCAGTAGTATTACGGACAGGATCAATCAGCCCCAGCATTTT.